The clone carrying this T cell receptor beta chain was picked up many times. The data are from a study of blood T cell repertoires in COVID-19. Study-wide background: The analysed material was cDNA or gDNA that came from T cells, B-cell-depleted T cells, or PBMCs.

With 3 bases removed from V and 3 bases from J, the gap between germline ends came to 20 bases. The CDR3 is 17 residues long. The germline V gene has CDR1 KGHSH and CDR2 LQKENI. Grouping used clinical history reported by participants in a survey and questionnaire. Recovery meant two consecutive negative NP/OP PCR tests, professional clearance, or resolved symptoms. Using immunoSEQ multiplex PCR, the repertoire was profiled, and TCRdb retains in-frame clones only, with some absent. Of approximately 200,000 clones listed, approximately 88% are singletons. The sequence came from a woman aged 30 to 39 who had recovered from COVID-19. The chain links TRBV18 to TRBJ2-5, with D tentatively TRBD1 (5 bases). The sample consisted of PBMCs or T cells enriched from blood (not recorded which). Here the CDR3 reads CASSPSRAFRAKETQYF. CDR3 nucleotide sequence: TGTGCCAGCTCACCGTCCAGGGCTTTCCGAGCAAAAGAGACCCAGTACTTC.